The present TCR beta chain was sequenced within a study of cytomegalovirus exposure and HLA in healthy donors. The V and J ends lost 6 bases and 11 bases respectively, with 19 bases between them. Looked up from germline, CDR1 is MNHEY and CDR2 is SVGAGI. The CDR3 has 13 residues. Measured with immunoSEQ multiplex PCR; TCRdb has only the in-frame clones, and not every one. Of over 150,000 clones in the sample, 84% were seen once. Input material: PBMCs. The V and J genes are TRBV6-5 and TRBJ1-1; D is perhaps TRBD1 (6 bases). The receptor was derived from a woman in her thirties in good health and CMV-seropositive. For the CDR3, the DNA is TGTGCCAGCAGGGAACAGGGCATCAACGTGGCTTTCTTT. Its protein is CASREQGINVAFF.